This passage covers 3 T cell receptor beta chains from one sample sequenced in a study of cytomegalovirus exposure and HLA in healthy donors. The PCR employed 60 Vbeta primers together with 13 Jbeta primers. The repertoire was sequenced with immunoSEQ multiplex PCR; TCRdb's copy has only in-frame clones and lacks some. The sample holds about 220,000 clones, roughly 88% seen once. The material sequenced was PBMCs. These receptors all stem from a boy under 10 years old in good health and CMV-seronegative.

This chain joins TRBV6-5 and TRBJ1-1, with D unresolved. The CDR3 is 11 amino acids. The V end was cut by 2 bases, the J end by 8 bases, with 6 bases between. The germline gives CDR1 MNHEY, CDR2 SVGAGI. Here the CDR3 DNA reads TGTGCCAGCAGTTACAGAGGGGAAGCTTTCTTT. Translated: CASSYRGEAFF.

The chain links TRBV13 to TRBJ2-3; TRBD1 aligns across 8 bases. The CDR3 extends over 17 amino acids. Trimming cost V 5 bases and J 5 bases; bases outside gene matches: 15. Germline CDR1 and CDR2: PRHDT and FYEKMQ (reference sequence). The CDR3 DNA sequence: TGTGCCAGCAGCCCCAGACAGGGGTGGGTAGGGAGAGATACGCAGTATTTT. Its translation is CASSPRQGWVGRDTQYF.

J is TRBJ2-1 and V is TRBV7-6; D remains unclear. Trimming took 0 bases from V and 0 from J, leaving 6 bases between them. Germline CDR1 and CDR2: SGHVS and FNYEAQ. The CDR3 runs to 15 residues. The CDR3 bases are TGTGCCAGCAGCTTAGCTAGCCTCTCCTACAATGAGCAGTTCTTC. Translation: CASSLASLSYNEQFF.